Presented here are 32 T cell receptor beta chains from one specimen sequenced in a study of T cell repertoires in aging, cancer and after chemotherapy. TRB rearrangements spanning V, D and J were amplified using mixed TRB-A/B primers. TCRdb ran MiXCR on the multiplex PCR reads and lists one entry per CDR3 protein. Of about 6,600 distinct CDR3 sequences in the sample, around 30% are singletons; the top ten hold about 70%. Amplification of TCR beta used genomic DNA extracted from peripheral blood. The sample comprised blood. These TCRs come from a human donor with a blood cancer. The donor label of this sample is uncertain.

V and J are TRBV7-2 and TRBJ1-1, with D possibly TRBD1 on 6 matching bases. The CDR3 sequence is 15 residues long. With 2 bases removed from V and 6 bases from J, the gap between germline ends came to 16 bases. Germline V CDR1 and CDR2: SGHTA, FQGNSA. The CDR3 DNA sequence: TGTGCCAGCAGCTTATTCGGGGGCCTGACGGCTGAAGCTTTCTTT. Amino acid sequence: CASSLFGGLTAEAFF.

Only a few counts were recorded for this clonotype. The rearrangement uses TRBV5-6 and TRBJ1-6, with D maybe TRBD1 (5 bases). This CDR3 is built from 14 residues. The V gene's germline CDR1 is SGHDT and CDR2 YYEEEE. Trimming removed 0 bases from V and 10 bases from J, with 11 bases in between. The DNA for the CDR3 is TGTGCCAGCAGCTTGGGGCAGGGTGGGTCACCCCTCCACTTT. It translates to CASSLGQGGSPLHF.

The chain carries TRBV6-4 and TRBJ2-1; D possibly corresponds to TRBD2 (6 bases). V dropped 4 bases and J dropped 8 bases, with 18 bases sitting between them. The CDR3 spans 15 residues. Germline V lookup: CDR1 MRHNA, CDR2 SNTAGT. CDR3 in DNA: TGTGCCAGCAGTGGGTTAGGGACTGGCGTCGATGAGCAGTTCTTC. Protein sequence: CASSGLGTGVDEQFF.

V and J are TRBV5-1 and TRBJ2-1, with D possibly matching TRBD1 (5 bases). The ends were cut back, 0 bases at V and 5 bases at J, with 9 bases in the middle. The germline gives CDR1 SGHRS, CDR2 YFSETQ. The CDR3 runs 14 residues. CDR3 amino acids: CASSLDPGNNEQFF. The CDR3 nucleotides read TGCGCCAGCAGCTTGGATCCAGGGAACAATGAGCAGTTCTTC.

The V gene is TRBV27, the J gene TRBJ2-5, with D uncertain. There are 12 residues in the CDR3. CDR1 is MNHEY, CDR2 SMNVEV, per germline (reference sequence). The germline V and J ends were trimmed by 4 bases and 4 bases, with 7 bases remaining between them. The CDR3 here is CASSYKGETQYF. Written as DNA, the CDR3 is TGTGCCAGCAGTTATAAAGGAGAGACCCAGTACTTC.

This clonotype is a singleton in its sample. The V and J genes are TRBV5-5 and TRBJ2-7; 8 bases are shared with TRBD1. With V trimmed by 4 bases and J by 4 bases, 10 bases remained unmatched. The length of the CDR3 is 15 residues. Germline CDR1 reads SGHKS; CDR2 reads YYEKEE (reference sequence). CDR3 bases: TGTGCCAGCAGCCAACATCCGGACAGGGTATACGAGCAGTACTTC. It encodes CASSQHPDRVYEQYF.

By share, this clonotype ranks as medium-sized (0.01 to 0.1%). The J gene is TRBJ2-1, the V gene TRBV19; 8 positions agree with TRBD2. V shed 6 bases and J 7 bases; nucleotides not matched to a gene: 11. The CDR3 contains 15 residues. Germline loops: CDR1 LNHDA, CDR2 SQIVND (reference sequence). The CDR3 reads CASRPWGLVMNEQFF. Written as DNA, the CDR3 is TGTGCCAGTAGACCCTGGGGACTAGTGATGAATGAGCAGTTCTTC. The variable domain in full, with the rest retrieved from reference TRBV19 and TRBJ2-1, is DGGITQSPKYLFRKEGQNVTLSCEQNLNHDAMYWYRQDPGQGLRLIYYSQIVNDFQKGDIAEGYSVSREKKESFPLTVTSAQKNPTAFYLCASRPWGLVMNEQFFGPGTRLTVL.

The V and J genes are TRBV12-3 or TRBV12-4 and TRBJ2-3; 11 bases are shared with TRBD2. Germline trimming cut 4 bases from V and 2 bases from J; bases unmatched to any gene: 5. The CDR3 length is 16 residues. CDR3 region: CASSSLAGGVTDTQYF. The CDR3 DNA follows: TGTGCCAGCAGTTCCTTAGCGGGGGGGGTCACAGATACGCAGTATTTT.

The rearrangement uses TRBV18 and TRBJ2-7; D perhaps matches TRBD1 (5 bases). Germline V gene data show CDR1 as KGHSH and CDR2 as LQKENI. V lost 2 bases and J 5 bases, leaving 13 bases between the germline ends. CDR3 length: 14 amino acids. CDR3 DNA sequence: TGTGCCAGCTCACCAGTCAAGGGGCTCAACGAGCAGTACTTC. Translation: CASSPVKGLNEQYF.

The genes are TRBV19 and TRBJ2-3; 14 positions match TRBD2. The germline V gene encodes CDR1 LNHDA and CDR2 SQIVND (reference sequence). This CDR3 region has 18 residues. V shed 4 bases and J 4 bases; nucleotides not matched to a gene: 10. In DNA form, the CDR3 reads TGTGCCAGTAGTAGATCCGGGACTAGCGGGGGCTGGGCAGATACGCAGTATTTT. Translating it yields CASSRSGTSGGWADTQYF.

This clonotype was observed a few times. The chain couples TRBV10-2 to TRBJ2-2; TRBD2 aligns across 14 bases. Germline V gene lookup returns CDR1 WSHSY and CDR2 SAAADI. The CDR3 is made up of 17 amino acids. The J segment lost 0 bases and the V segment lost 6 bases, leaving 3 bases of the junction unmatched. CDR3 sequence reads: CASSGTSGGSNTGELFF. CDR3 coding DNA: TGCGCCAGCAGCGGGACTAGCGGGGGCTCGAACACCGGGGAGCTGTTTTTT.

The table lists this clonotype with a few counts. This CDR3 reads CAWSHRRRTDTQYF. DNA of the CDR3: TGTGCCTGGAGTCACAGGAGGCGCACAGATACGCAGTATTTT. The rearrangement joins TRBV30 to TRBJ2-3; D possibly uses TRBD1 or TRBD2 (5 bases each). CDR1 and CDR2 (germline): GTSNPN, SVGIG (reference sequence). V was shortened by 2 bases and J by 1 base, with 10 bases between the two germline ends. CDR3 size: 14 residues.

The chain links TRBV6-5 to TRBJ2-6; D call uncertain. Germline V gene data show CDR1 as MNHEY and CDR2 as SVGAGI. Deletions cut 6 bases from V and 4 bases from J, with 13 bases between. The CDR3 is 15 residues long. CDR3 loop: CASRVAGLGANVLTF. The CDR3 nucleotides are TGTGCCAGCAGGGTTGCCGGTCTCGGGGCCAACGTCCTGACTTTC.

In this sample, this clonotype turned up a few times. This sequence joins TRBV20-1 and TRBJ2-7; 8 bases are shared with TRBD2. CDR1 is DFQATT and CDR2 is SNEGSKA in the germline V gene (reference sequence). The CDR3 covers 14 residues. The V and J ends lost 1 base and 3 bases, in that order; junction bases with no gene match: 5. CDR3 residues: CSARATGGDYEQYF. In nucleotides, the CDR3 is TGCAGTGCTAGAGCTACCGGGGGGGACTACGAGCAGTACTTC.

The CDR3 reads CASSLVSSAGAVYEQYF. CDR3 nucleotides: TGTGCCAGCAGCTTAGTTTCTTCGGCGGGGGCTGTTTACGAGCAGTACTTC. This chain connects TRBV7-6 to TRBJ2-7, with D maybe TRBD2 (7 bases). The CDR3 totals 17 residues. Trimming removed 1 base from V and 4 bases from J, with 20 bases in between. The V gene's germline CDR1 is SGHVS and CDR2 FNYEAQ.

This clonotype is medium-sized within its sample. The rearrangement joins TRBV19 to TRBJ1-1; no clear D. There are 13 residues in the CDR3. Germline CDR1 and CDR2: LNHDA and SQIVND (reference sequence). V was cut by 1 base and J by 4 bases, with 7 bases left in between. The CDR3 spells CASSIVVFTEAFF. CDR3 nucleotides: TGTGCCAGTAGTATAGTGGTGTTCACTGAAGCTTTCTTT.

The rearrangement joins TRBV5-4 to TRBJ2-7; D tentatively reads TRBD1 or TRBD2 (6 bases each). Trimming shortened V by 2 bases and J by 6 bases, and 12 bases separated the two germline ends. The CDR3 has 13 amino acids. Germline CDR1 and CDR2: SGHNT and YYREEE (reference sequence). CDR3 sequence: CASSFMGGGEQYF. As DNA, the CDR3 is TGTGCCAGCAGCTTCATGGGGGGCGGCGAGCAGTACTTC.

The chain links TRBV6-1 to TRBJ1-5, with D possibly being TRBD1 (6 bases). The CDR3 is 15 residues long. Per the germline V gene, CDR1 is MNHNS and CDR2 is SASEGT. The V and J ends lost 4 bases and 4 bases respectively, with 14 bases between them. CDR3 protein: CASSARWTVNQPQHF. CDR3 DNA sequence: TGTGCCAGCAGTGCCCGATGGACAGTAAATCAGCCCCAGCATTTT.

This clonotype was seen more than once but under ten times. The chain employs TRBV6-1 and TRBJ2-3, with 8 bases fitting TRBD2. The CDR3 is made up of 15 amino acids. Looked up from germline, CDR1 is MNHNS and CDR2 is SASEGT. V shed 6 bases and J 1 base; nucleotides not matched to a gene: 6. The CDR3 is CASSETRGGTDTQYF. In nucleotides, the CDR3 is TGTGCCAGCAGCGAAACGCGGGGGGGCACAGATACGCAGTATTTT.

The chain's CDR3 is CASSGQRVNTEAFF. CDR3 nucleotides: TGTGCCAGCTCCGGACAGAGGGTTAACACTGAAGCTTTCTTT. V and J are TRBV18 and TRBJ1-1; perhaps TRBD1 as D (6 bases). CDR1 and CDR2 from the germline V gene are KGHSH and LQKENI. The CDR3 loop spans 14 amino acids. V was pared by 6 bases and J by 2 bases, with 13 bases between.

The chain employs TRBV10-1 and TRBJ1-4; D remains unclear. The CDR3 contains 12 residues. Trimming removed 5 bases at V and 6 bases at J, with 7 bases between. Germline V gives CDR1 WNHNN, CDR2 SYGVQD (reference sequence). CDR3 in DNA: TGCGCCAGCAGTCGAGGCGATGAAAAACTGTTTTTT. Protein sequence: CASSRGDEKLFF.

In the case of this clonotype: At one boundary the junction diverges from the germline segment, which might be a read error. V gene TRBV20-1 combines with J gene TRBJ2-7; the D call may be TRBD1 or TRBD2 (5 bases each). This CDR3 spans 12 amino acids. CDR1 and CDR2 (germline): DFQATT, SNEGSKA (reference sequence). The CDR3 nucleotides read TGCAGTGCTAGCTTGGGGACCACCCGGGCCCTATTC. Protein sequence: CSASLGTTRALF.

This clonotype is classed as medium-sized. The chain couples TRBV12-3 or TRBV12-4 to TRBJ1-2, with D unresolved. The CDR3 consists of 12 residues. V was trimmed by 6 bases and J by 6 bases, leaving 11 bases between them. Here the CDR3 DNA reads TGTGCCAGCAGGGGAGAGACACATGGCTACACCTTC. It specifies CASRGETHGYTF.

In its sample, this clonotype was seen a few times. The J gene is TRBJ2-3, the V gene TRBV5-1; D gene ambiguous. V was shortened by 0 bases and J by 6 bases, with 11 bases between the two germline ends. The germline CDR1 and CDR2 sequences are SGHRS and YFSETQ. This CDR3 has 14 amino acids. Here the CDR3 DNA reads TGCGCCAGCAGCTTGGTGGGTCGGCCGGATACGCAGTATTTT. Its translation is CASSLVGRPDTQYF. The whole variable domain, remainder taken from reference TRBV5-1 and TRBJ2-3, is KAGVTQTPRYLIKTRGQQVTLSCSPISGHRSVSWYQQTPGQGLQFLFEYFSETQRNKGNFPGRFSGRQFSNSRSEMNVSTLELGDSALYLCASSLVGRPDTQYFGPGTRLTVL.

This sequence joins TRBV20-1 and TRBJ2-3; TRBD2 matches 9 bases. The CDR3 runs to 15 residues. From germline, CDR1 is DFQATT and CDR2 SNEGSKA (reference sequence). V was clipped by 4 bases and J by 2 bases; unmatched bases: 7. CDR3 nucleotides: TGCAGTGCTACGCGCCCTAGCGGGGCCACAGATACGCAGTATTTT. Encoded protein: CSATRPSGATDTQYF.

A few counts support this clonotype. The chain has TRBV15 and TRBJ2-1; possible D gene TRBD2, 6 bases. V was trimmed by 4 bases and J by 1 base, leaving 11 bases between them. Germline V gene sequence: CDR1 LNHNV, CDR2 YYDKDF (reference sequence). This CDR3 region has 15 residues. The DNA for the CDR3 is TGTGCCACCAGCACGGGACGGGGGTCCTACAATGAGCAGTTCTTC. It codes for CATSTGRGSYNEQFF.

The chain is built from TRBV7-2 and TRBJ1-1; 7 positions match TRBD1. The CDR3 extends over 14 amino acids. In germline, CDR1 is SGHTA, CDR2 FQGNSA. V was clipped by 1 base and J by 4 bases; unmatched bases: 3. The CDR3 sequence: CASSLGQGSTEAFF. CDR3 sequence (DNA): TGTGCCAGCAGCTTAGGACAGGGTAGCACTGAAGCTTTCTTT.

The V and J genes are TRBV19 and TRBJ1-6; D might be TRBD1 (5 bases). With 3 bases removed from V and 4 bases from J, the gap between germline ends came to 13 bases. CDR1 and CDR2 from the germline V gene are LNHDA and SQIVND (reference sequence). The length of the CDR3 is 16 residues. CDR3 nucleotide sequence: TGTGCCAGTAGTATCGGGGCGCAGGGATATAATTCACCCCTCCACTTT. It is translated as CASSIGAQGYNSPLHF.

This chain links TRBV21-1 with TRBJ2-4; TRBD1, the D gene given by the table, was not confirmed from the DNA. TRBV21-1 is assigned pseudogene status. The CDR3 consists of 21 residues. CDR3 amino acids: CASSKWSGRAAPRIPKNIQYF. The CDR3 DNA sequence: TGTGCCAGCAGCAAATGGAGTGGCAGGGCGGCACCAAGGATCCCCAAAAACATTCAGTACTTC.

The chain recombines TRBV5-5 with TRBJ2-7; weak D call: TRBD1 (5 bases). V was trimmed by 4 bases and J by 2 bases, leaving 16 bases between them. The CDR3 has 15 residues. CDR1 is SGHKS and CDR2 is YYEKEE in the germline V gene (reference sequence). CDR3 in DNA: TGTGCCAGCAGCCCGCTCCAGGGCATGACCTACGAGCAGTACTTC. Translated, it gives CASSPLQGMTYEQYF. The whole variable domain, remainder taken from reference TRBV5-5 and TRBJ2-7, is DAGVTQSPTHLIKTRGQQVTLRCSPISGHKSVSWYQQVLGQGPQFIFQYYEKEERGRGNFPDRFSARQFPNYSSELNVNALLLGDSALYLCASSPLQGMTYEQYFGPGTRLTVT.

This clonotype counts as medium-sized. The chain carries TRBV7-6 and TRBJ2-1; D uncertain. The CDR3 contains 14 residues. Germline V gene lookup returns CDR1 SGHVS and CDR2 FNYEAQ. V lost 1 base, J lost 7 bases, and 11 bases lay in between. The CDR3 DNA follows: TGTGCCAGCAGCTTAGACCCCGGTGCGAATGAGCAGTTCTTC. This translates into CASSLDPGANEQFF. Full variable domain (remainder filled in from reference TRBV7-6 and TRBJ2-1): GAGVSQSPRYKVTKRGQDVALRCDPISGHVSLYWYRQALGQGPEFLTYFNYEAQQDKSGLPNDRFSAERPEGSISTLTIQRTEQRDSAMYRCASSLDPGANEQFFGPGTRLTVL.

The rearrangement links TRBV7-6 to TRBJ2-1; 13 bases fit TRBD2. The CDR3 contains 17 residues. Trimming took 5 bases from V and 9 from J; bases not matched to a gene: 13. Germline CDR1 SGHVS, CDR2 FNYEAQ. Written as DNA, the CDR3 is TGTGCCAGCAGCACCCTACTAGCGGGGGGGCTAGGGAGTGAGCAGTTCTTC. Amino acids: CASSTLLAGGLGSEQFF.